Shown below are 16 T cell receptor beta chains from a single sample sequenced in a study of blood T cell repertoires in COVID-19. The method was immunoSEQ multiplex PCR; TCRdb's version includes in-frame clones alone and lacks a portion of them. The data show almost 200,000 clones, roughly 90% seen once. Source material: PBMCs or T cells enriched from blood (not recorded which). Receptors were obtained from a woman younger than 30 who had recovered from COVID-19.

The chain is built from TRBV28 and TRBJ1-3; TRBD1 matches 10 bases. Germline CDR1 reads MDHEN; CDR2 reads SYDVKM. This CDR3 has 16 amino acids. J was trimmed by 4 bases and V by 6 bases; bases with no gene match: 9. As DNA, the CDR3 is TGTGCCAGCAGGACAGGGGGCAAATTATCCGGAAACACCATATATTTT. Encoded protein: CASRTGGKLSGNTIYF. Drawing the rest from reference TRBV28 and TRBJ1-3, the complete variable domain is DVKVTQSSRYLVKRTGEKVFLECVQDMDHENMFWYRQDPGLGLRLIYFSYDVKMKEKGDIPEGYSVSREKKERFSLILESASTNQTSMYLCASRTGGKLSGNTIYFGEGSWLTVV.

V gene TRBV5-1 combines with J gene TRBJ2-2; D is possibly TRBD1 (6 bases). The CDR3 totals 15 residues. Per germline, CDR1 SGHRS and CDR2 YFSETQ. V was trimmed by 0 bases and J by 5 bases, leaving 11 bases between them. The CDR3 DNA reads TGCGCCAGCAGCTTGGGGGGGCTTTGGACCGGGGAGCTGTTTTTT. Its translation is CASSLGGLWTGELFF.

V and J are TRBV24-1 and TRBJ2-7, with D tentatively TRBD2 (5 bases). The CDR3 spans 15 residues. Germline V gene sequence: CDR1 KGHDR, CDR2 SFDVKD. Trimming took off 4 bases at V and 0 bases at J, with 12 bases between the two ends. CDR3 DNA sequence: TGTGCCACCAGTGACCCGTCCGGGGACTCCTACGAGCAGTACTTC. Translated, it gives CATSDPSGDSYEQYF.

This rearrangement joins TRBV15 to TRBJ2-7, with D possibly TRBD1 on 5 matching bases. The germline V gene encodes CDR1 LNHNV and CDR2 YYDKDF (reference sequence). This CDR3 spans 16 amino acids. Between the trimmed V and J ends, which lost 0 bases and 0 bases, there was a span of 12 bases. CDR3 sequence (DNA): TGTGCCACCAGCAGAGATAACATAGGGGCCTCCTACGAGCAGTACTTC. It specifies CATSRDNIGASYEQYF.

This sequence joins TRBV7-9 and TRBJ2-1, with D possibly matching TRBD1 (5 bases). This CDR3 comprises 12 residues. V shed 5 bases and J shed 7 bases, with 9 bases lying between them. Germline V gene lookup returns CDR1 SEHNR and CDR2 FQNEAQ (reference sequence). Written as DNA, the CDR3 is TGTGCCAGCAGCCAGGGCCCTAATGAGCAGTTCTTC. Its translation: CASSQGPNEQFF.

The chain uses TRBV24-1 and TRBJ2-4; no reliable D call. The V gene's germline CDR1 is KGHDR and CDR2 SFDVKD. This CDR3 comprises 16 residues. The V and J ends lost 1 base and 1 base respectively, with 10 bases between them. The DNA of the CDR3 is TGTGCCACCAGTGATTTTCGGCGGTGGGCCAAAAACATTCAGTACTTC. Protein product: CATSDFRRWAKNIQYF.

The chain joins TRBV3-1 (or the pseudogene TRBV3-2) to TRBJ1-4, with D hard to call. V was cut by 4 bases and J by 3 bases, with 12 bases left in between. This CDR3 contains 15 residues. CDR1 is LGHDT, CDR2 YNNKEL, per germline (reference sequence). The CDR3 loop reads CASSLLSHPNEKLFF. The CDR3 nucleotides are TGTGCCAGCAGCCTCCTAAGCCACCCTAATGAAAAACTGTTTTTT.

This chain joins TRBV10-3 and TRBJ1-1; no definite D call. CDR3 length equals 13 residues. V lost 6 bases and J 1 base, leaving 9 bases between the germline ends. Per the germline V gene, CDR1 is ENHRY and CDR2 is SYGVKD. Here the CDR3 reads CAISLEKNTEAFF. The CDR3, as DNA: TGTGCCATCAGCCTAGAGAAGAACACTGAAGCTTTCTTT.

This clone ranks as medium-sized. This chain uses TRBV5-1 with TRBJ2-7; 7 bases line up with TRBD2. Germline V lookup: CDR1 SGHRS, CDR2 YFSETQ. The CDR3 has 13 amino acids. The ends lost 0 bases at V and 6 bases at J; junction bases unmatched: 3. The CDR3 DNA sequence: TGCGCCAGCAGCTTGGGACTAGCCCGCGAGCAGTACTTC. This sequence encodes CASSLGLAREQYF. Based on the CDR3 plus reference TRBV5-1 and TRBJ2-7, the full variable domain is KAGVTQTPRYLIKTRGQQVTLSCSPISGHRSVSWYQQTPGQGLQFLFEYFSETQRNKGNFPGRFSGRQFSNSRSEMNVSTLELGDSALYLCASSLGLAREQYFGPGTRLTVT.

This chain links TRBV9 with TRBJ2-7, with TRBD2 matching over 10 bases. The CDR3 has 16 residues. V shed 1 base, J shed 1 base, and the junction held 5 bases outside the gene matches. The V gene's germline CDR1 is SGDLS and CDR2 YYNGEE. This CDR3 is CASSVQAGGSSYEQYF. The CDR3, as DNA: TGTGCCAGCAGCGTACAAGCGGGGGGGTCTTCCTACGAGCAGTACTTC.

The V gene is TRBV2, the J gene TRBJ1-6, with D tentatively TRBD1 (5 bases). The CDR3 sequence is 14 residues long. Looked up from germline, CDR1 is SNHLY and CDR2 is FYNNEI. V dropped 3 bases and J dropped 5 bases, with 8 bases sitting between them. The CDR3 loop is CASSDRGDNSPLHF. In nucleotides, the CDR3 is TGTGCCAGCAGTGACCGGGGGGATAATTCACCCCTCCACTTT. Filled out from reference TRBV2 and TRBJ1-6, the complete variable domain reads EPEVTQTPSHQVTQMGQEVILRCVPISNHLYFYWYRQILGQKVEFLVSFYNNEISEKSEIFDDQFSVERPDGSNFTLKIRSTKLEDSAMYFCASSDRGDNSPLHFGNGTRLTVT.

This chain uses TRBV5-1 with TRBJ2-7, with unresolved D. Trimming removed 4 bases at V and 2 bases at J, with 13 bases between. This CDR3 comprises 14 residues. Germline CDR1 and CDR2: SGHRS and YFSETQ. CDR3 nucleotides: TGCGCCAGCAGCCTACCAACAGCCACCTACGAGCAGTACTTC. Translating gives CASSLPTATYEQYF. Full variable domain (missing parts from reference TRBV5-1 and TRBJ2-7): KAGVTQTPRYLIKTRGQQVTLSCSPISGHRSVSWYQQTPGQGLQFLFEYFSETQRNKGNFPGRFSGRQFSNSRSEMNVSTLELGDSALYLCASSLPTATYEQYFGPGTRLTVT.

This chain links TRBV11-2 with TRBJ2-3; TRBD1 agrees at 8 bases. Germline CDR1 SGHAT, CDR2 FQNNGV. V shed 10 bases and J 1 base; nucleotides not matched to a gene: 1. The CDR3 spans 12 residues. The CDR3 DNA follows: TGTGCCACGGGACAGGGCACAGATACGCAGTATTTT. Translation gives CATGQGTDTQYF.

CDR3 in amino acids: CASSYDGGPYGYTF. For the CDR3, the DNA is TGTGCCAGCAGTTACGACGGGGGACCCTATGGCTACACCTTC. The chain uses TRBV6-5 and TRBJ1-2, with TRBD1 as a possible D gene (5 bases). The germline CDR1 and CDR2 sequences are MNHEY and SVGAGI. The CDR3 length is 14 residues. V was pared by 2 bases and J by 4 bases, with 11 bases between.

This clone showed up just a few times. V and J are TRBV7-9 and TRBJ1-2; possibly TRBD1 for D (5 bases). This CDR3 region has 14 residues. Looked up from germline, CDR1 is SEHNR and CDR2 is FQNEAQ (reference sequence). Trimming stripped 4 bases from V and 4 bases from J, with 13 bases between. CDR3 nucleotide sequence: TGTGCCAGCAGCTGGGGGGAAGGGGCCTATGGCTACACCTTC. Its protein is CASSWGEGAYGYTF. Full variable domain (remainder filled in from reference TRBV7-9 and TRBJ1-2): DTGVSQNPRHKITKRGQNVTFRCDPISEHNRLYWYRQTLGQGPEFLTYFQNEAQLEKSRLLSDRFSAERPKGSFSTLEIQRTEQGDSAMYLCASSWGEGAYGYTFGSGTRLTVV.

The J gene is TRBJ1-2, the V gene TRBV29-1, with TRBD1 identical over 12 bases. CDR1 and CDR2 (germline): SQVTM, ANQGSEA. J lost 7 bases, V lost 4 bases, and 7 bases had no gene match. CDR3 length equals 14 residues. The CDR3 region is CSVVTGQGALGYTF. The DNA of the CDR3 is TGCAGCGTTGTTACGGGACAGGGGGCGCTTGGCTACACCTTC.